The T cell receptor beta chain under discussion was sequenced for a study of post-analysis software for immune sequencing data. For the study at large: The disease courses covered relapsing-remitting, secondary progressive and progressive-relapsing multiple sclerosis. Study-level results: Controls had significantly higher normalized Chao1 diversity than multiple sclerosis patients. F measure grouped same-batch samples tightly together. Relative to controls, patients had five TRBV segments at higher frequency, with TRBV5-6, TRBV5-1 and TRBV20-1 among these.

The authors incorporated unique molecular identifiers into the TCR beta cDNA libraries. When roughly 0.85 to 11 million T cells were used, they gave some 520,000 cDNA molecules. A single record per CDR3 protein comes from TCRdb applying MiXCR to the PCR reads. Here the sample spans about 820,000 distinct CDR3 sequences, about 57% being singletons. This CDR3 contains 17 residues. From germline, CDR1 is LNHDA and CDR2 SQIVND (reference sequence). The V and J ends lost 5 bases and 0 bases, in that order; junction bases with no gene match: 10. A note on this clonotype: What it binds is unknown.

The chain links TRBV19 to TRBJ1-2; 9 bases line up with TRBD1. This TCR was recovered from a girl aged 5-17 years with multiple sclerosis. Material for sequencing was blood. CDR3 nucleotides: TGTGCCAGTAGTCCTCGGACAGGGGCAAGAGCTAACTATGGCTACACCTTC. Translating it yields CASSPRTGARANYGYTF.